These 20 T cell receptor beta chains came from one sample sequenced in a study of OX40 agonist ivuxolimab in advanced cancers. Here immunoSEQ multiplex PCR was the method, and the copy in TCRdb shows in-frame clones only, minus some. The sample consists of under 100,000 clones, 89% of them appearing once. This specimen was CD4+ or CD8+ T cells sorted from blood, taken in a trial of the OX40 agonist ivuxolimab. The receptors were sampled from an adult with an advanced solid tumor such as melanoma, head and neck, liver or kidney cancer.

The rearrangement uses TRBV28 and TRBJ1-2, with D unclear. CDR1 MDHEN and CDR2 SYDVKM come from the germline V gene. The CDR3 runs to 14 residues. The ends were cut back, 5 bases at V and 3 bases at J, with 13 bases in the middle. As DNA, the CDR3 is TGTGCCAGCAGTCTCCTCACACGGGACTATGGCTACACCTTC. This sequence encodes CASSLLTRDYGYTF.

The chain links TRBV7-2 to TRBJ1-3; possible D gene TRBD1, 6 bases. The V end lost 0 bases, the J end lost 1 base, and 10 bases lay between the germline ends. The length of the CDR3 is 16 residues. Germline lookup yields CDR1 SGHTA and CDR2 FQGNSA. The CDR3 region has the DNA TGTGCCAGCAGCTTAGCAGGGGGGACTTCTGGAAACACCATATATTTT. Amino acids: CASSLAGGTSGNTIYF.

A single count supports this clone. The V gene is TRBV5-1, the J gene TRBJ2-3; D is unclear. CDR3 length: 12 amino acids. Trimming shortened V by 0 bases and J by 6 bases, and 5 bases separated the two germline ends. Germline loops: CDR1 SGHRS, CDR2 YFSETQ. The CDR3 sequence: CASSLDRDTQYF. CDR3 nucleotide sequence: TGCGCCAGCAGCTTGGATCGCGATACGCAGTATTTT.

This chain joins TRBV5-6 and TRBJ1-2; the D is unclear. The CDR3 has 12 residues. Germline CDR1 SGHDT, CDR2 YYEEEE. V was pared by 4 bases and J by 2 bases, with 6 bases between. The CDR3 here is CASSMTNYGYTF. CDR3 sequence (DNA): TGTGCCAGCAGCATGACGAACTATGGCTACACCTTC.

The V call is TRBV19, the J call TRBJ1-1; a weak D match, TRBD1 (5 bases). CDR1 and CDR2 from the germline V gene are LNHDA and SQIVND (reference sequence). V was pared by 4 bases and J by 4 bases, with 16 bases between. The CDR3 extends over 15 amino acids. The CDR3 reads CASSNRAGRATEAFF. CDR3 nucleotides: TGTGCCAGTAGTAACCGGGCGGGGCGGGCCACTGAAGCTTTCTTT.

This clone was seen a few times. The rearrangement links TRBV30 to TRBJ2-7, with 9 nucleotides matching TRBD1. From germline, CDR1 is GTSNPN and CDR2 SVGIG (reference sequence). The J segment lost 1 base and the V segment lost 1 base, leaving 8 bases of the junction unmatched. This CDR3 spans 16 amino acids. The CDR3 nucleotides read TGTGCCTGGAGTGGATTGGGACAGGGAAATTCCTACGAGCAGTACTTC. It is translated as CAWSGLGQGNSYEQYF.

The rearrangement joins TRBV5-6 to TRBJ1-2; 11 positions match TRBD1. J gave up 4 bases and V 3 bases, and 14 bases lay outside the gene matches. Germline-derived CDR1 and CDR2 are SGHDT and YYEEEE. This CDR3 has 18 amino acids. This chain's CDR3 is CASSSDRGRWGTSYGYTF. In nucleotides, the CDR3 is TGTGCCAGCAGCTCGGACAGGGGGCGTTGGGGTACTAGCTATGGCTACACCTTC.

V usage is TRBV19 and J usage is TRBJ1-4; a weak D match, TRBD1 (5 bases). Deletions cut 3 bases from V and 7 bases from J, with 12 bases between. Per the germline V gene, CDR1 is LNHDA and CDR2 is SQIVND (reference sequence). This CDR3 region has 14 residues. CDR3 in DNA: TGTGCCAGTAGTATTCAGCGCGGGGCTGAAAAACTGTTTTTT. Translating gives CASSIQRGAEKLFF.

This clone appeared a few times. The rearrangement links TRBV19 to TRBJ1-5, with D perhaps matching TRBD1 (6 bases). Germline CDR1 reads LNHDA; CDR2 reads SQIVND (reference sequence). V gave up 7 bases and J gave up 2 bases, with 15 bases separating them. The CDR3 loop spans 15 amino acids. The CDR3 reads CASTKGDNGNQPQHF. CDR3 nucleotide sequence: TGTGCCAGTACCAAGGGGGATAACGGCAATCAGCCCCAGCATTTT.

The V gene is TRBV5-1, the J gene TRBJ1-3; 7 positions agree with TRBD1. V dropped 2 bases and J dropped 0; count of bases not matched to a gene: 2. This CDR3 has 15 amino acids. CDR1 and CDR2 (germline): SGHRS, YFSETQ. CDR3 region: CASSFGQDSGNTIYF. The CDR3 coding sequence is TGCGCCAGCAGCTTCGGACAGGACTCTGGAAACACCATATATTTT.

This sequence joins TRBV7-2 and TRBJ1-4; unclear D gene. V gave up 1 base and J gave up 2 bases, with 8 bases separating them. CDR3 length: 15 residues. CDR1 and CDR2 from the germline V gene are SGHTA and FQGNSA. The CDR3: CASSLVAATNEKLFF. CDR3 DNA sequence: TGTGCCAGCAGCTTAGTAGCGGCGACTAATGAAAAACTGTTTTTT.

This sequence joins TRBV6-5 and TRBJ2-7, with 8 bases matching TRBD1. The CDR3 runs to 15 residues. J lost 8 bases, V lost 6 bases, and 15 bases had no gene match. Germline CDR1 reads MNHEY; CDR2 reads SVGAGI. The CDR3 DNA reads TGTGCCAGCAGCCGTGACGGGACAGGTTTCGCCCAGCAGTACTTC. Protein: CASSRDGTGFAQQYF.

The V gene is TRBV9, the J gene TRBJ2-7; D is uncertain. Looked up from germline, CDR1 is SGDLS and CDR2 is YYNGEE. The CDR3 runs to 14 residues. Trimming removed 0 bases from V and 2 bases from J, with 9 bases in between. For the CDR3, the DNA is TGTGCCAGCAGCGTAGGGACGGAGACCTACGAGCAGTACTTC. The encoded protein is CASSVGTETYEQYF.

The chain combines TRBV25-1 with TRBJ1-6; D gene uncertain. The CDR3 spans 14 residues. V was clipped by 4 bases and J by 6 bases, with 10 bases between them. The germline V gene encodes CDR1 MGHDK and CDR2 SYGVNS. The CDR3 protein is CASSAGRINSPLHF. The DNA of the CDR3 is TGTGCCAGCAGTGCCGGACGGATTAATTCACCCCTCCACTTT.

V gene TRBV4-1 combines with J gene TRBJ1-4, with D possibly matching TRBD1 (6 bases). This CDR3 comprises 17 residues. Trimming pared 3 bases from V and 5 bases from J, leaving 19 bases between. CDR1 is MGHRA, CDR2 YSYEKL, per germline. CDR3 nucleotides: TGCGCCAGCAGCCAGGGGCCTTCGGGGGGCGAGAATGAAAAACTGTTTTTT. As protein: CASSQGPSGGENEKLFF.

The table lists this clone with a count of one. The J gene is TRBJ2-2, the V gene TRBV30; no clear D gene. The V end lost 0 bases, the J end lost 3 bases, and 8 bases lay between the germline ends. CDR3 length: 14 residues. Germline V CDR1 and CDR2: GTSNPN, SVGIG (reference sequence). The CDR3 nucleotides are TGTGCCTGGAGTGTAGCCTTGGACACCGGGGAGCTGTTTTTT. Translation: CAWSVALDTGELFF.

The chain uses TRBV7-2 and TRBJ1-4; a weak D match, TRBD1 (5 bases). Germline loops: CDR1 SGHTA, CDR2 FQGNSA. V was cut by 5 bases and J by 8 bases, with 18 bases left in between. This CDR3 has 15 residues. The CDR3 nucleotides read TGTGCCAGCAGCCCCCAAAGGGGTCGAGAGGAAAAACTGTTTTTT. It translates to CASSPQRGREEKLFF.

The chain recombines TRBV6-5 with TRBJ2-7, with D uncertain. Trimming stripped 0 bases from V and 4 bases from J, with 13 bases between. Germline V gene lookup returns CDR1 MNHEY and CDR2 SVGAGI. There are 15 residues in the CDR3. In DNA, the CDR3 is TGTGCCAGCAGTTACTCGGGCGTACTCACTTACGAGCAGTACTTC. It translates to CASSYSGVLTYEQYF.

The rearrangement links TRBV5-1 to TRBJ2-1; a weak D match, TRBD2 (5 bases). V was shortened by 3 bases and J by 5 bases, with 12 bases between the two germline ends. This CDR3 has 14 residues. Germline CDR1 is SGHRS and CDR2 is YFSETQ. The CDR3 reads CASSSEVSNNEQFF. CDR3 nucleotide sequence: TGCGCCAGCAGCTCGGAGGTCAGCAACAATGAGCAGTTCTTC.

The CDR3 DNA reads TGTGCCAGCAGTGAAAATCTAGGTAGCGAGCAGTACTTC. Encoded protein: CASSENLGSEQYF. The J gene is TRBJ2-7, the V gene TRBV25-1, with no clear D. This CDR3 has 13 residues. Trimming removed 2 bases at V and 6 bases at J, with 11 bases between. In germline, CDR1 is MGHDK, CDR2 SYGVNS.